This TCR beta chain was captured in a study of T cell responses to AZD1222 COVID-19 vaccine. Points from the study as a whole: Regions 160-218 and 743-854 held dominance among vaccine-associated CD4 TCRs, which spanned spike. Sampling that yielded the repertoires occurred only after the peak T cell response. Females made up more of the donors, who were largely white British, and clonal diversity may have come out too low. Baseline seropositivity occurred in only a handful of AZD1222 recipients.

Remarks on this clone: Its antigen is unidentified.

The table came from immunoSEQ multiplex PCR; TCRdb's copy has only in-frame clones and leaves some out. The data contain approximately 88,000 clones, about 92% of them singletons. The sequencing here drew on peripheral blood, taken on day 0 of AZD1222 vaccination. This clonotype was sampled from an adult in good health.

The CDR3 sequence is CASSAQQGNSPLHF. CDR3 nucleotides: TGTGCCAGCAGCGCCCAACAGGGGAATTCACCCCTCCACTTT. The chain combines TRBV9 with TRBJ1-6, with 7 positions matching TRBD1. CDR3 length: 14 residues. Per the germline V gene, CDR1 is SGDLS and CDR2 is YYNGEE. V shed 3 bases and J 7 bases; nucleotides not matched to a gene: 4.